This T cell receptor (beta chain) is drawn from a study of T cells in Graves' hyperthyroidism and ophthalmopathy. Only a few counts were recorded for this clonotype. Amplified TCR beta CDR3 regions derived from RNA transcripts. TCR CDR3 regions were first amplified by RT-PCR with HTBI primers. From the multiplex PCR reads, TCRdb called clonotypes with MiXCR, one entry per CDR3 protein. The table has hundreds of thousands of distinct CDR3 sequences, around a sixth seen once. CDR1 SGHRS and CDR2 YFSETQ come from the germline V gene. The CDR3 spans 13 residues. V gave up 0 bases and J gave up 6 bases, with 7 bases separating them.

The receptor was derived from a woman aged 18 to 35 with Graves' hyperthyroidism that later progressed to Graves' ophthalmopathy. The chain joins TRBV5-1 to TRBJ2-4; D is perhaps TRBD2 (5 bases). Specimen: blood. The CDR3 region has the DNA TGCGCCAGCAGCTTGGACGGGATAAACATTCAGTACTTC. This encodes CASSLDGINIQYF. The complete variable domain, with remaining parts taken from reference TRBV5-1 and TRBJ2-4, reads KAGVTQTPRYLIKTRGQQVTLSCSPISGHRSVSWYQQTPGQGLQFLFEYFSETQRNKGNFPGRFSGRQFSNSRSEMNVSTLELGDSALYLCASSLDGINIQYFGAGTRLSVL.